Described below is a single T cell receptor (beta chain) sequence and its context. Its cognate antigen has yet to be identified. No base quality values were provided; no much bigger clone lies one nucleotide off. From a lookup of the germline V gene, CDR1 and CDR2 are SGHNT and YENEEA. The CDR3 measures 16 amino acids from cysteine to phenylalanine. Only the CDR3 region is kept as DNA, spanning 48 bases read in frame from base 1. Trimming takes 3 bases from V and 5 bases from J, and the germline ends sit 17 bases apart. The protocol used for the library was RACE. TCRdb lists the instrument as NextSeq 500. Library preparation attached unique molecular identifiers to individual cDNA molecules for quantitative, reproducible TCR counting. From each blood RNA sample, both TCR alpha and TCR beta chains were sequenced. The study's own analysis went as follows. The median number of TCRs per sample was over 85,000, ranging from about 23,224 to 690,600. V, J and CDR3 annotation of the TCR reads was performed with the Decombinator software suite. For the PS versus PT1 abundance plots, all samples were subsampled to the same number of TCRs (28,000). TCRs were defined as expanded if absent before sensitization and observed at least eight times at the 2-week time point. TCRdb took the public reads, trimmed them with fastp at Q25, ran MiXCR for clone calling and kept in-frame beta chains. When rows share a CDR3 protein, they turn into one entry using the most common DNA and genes. The V and J calls and clone size come from TCRdb's table, not from the authors' own analysis. This sample comprises some 91,000 distinct CDR3 sequences, roughly a quarter of them detected only once. The top ten clonotypes cover 10% of the sample.

This record comes from a study of human T cells and chemical hapten exposure (dated by TCRdb to the early 2020s). Study-level background: For sensitization, 2% DPC in acetone was applied to a 2 cm by 2 cm area of upper inner arm skin. Throughout the roughly 25-week study period, patients were also given weekly therapeutic DPC doses on the scalp. Patch testing was done on the upper back using Finn chambers containing 0.01% DPC, and results were scored after 6 days according to International Contact Dermatitis Research Group standards. Alopecia areata with under or over 50% scalp involvement, alopecia totalis and alopecia universalis were represented in the patient cohort, which was mostly female. Libraries were combined into a pool for sequencing, and differences in TCR yield between samples came mainly from small differences in library volumes within the pool. In alopecia patients, the study followed how the peripheral blood TCR repertoire changed in vivo over primary and secondary sensitization to diphenylcyclopropenone (DPC), a hapten. Blood samples were taken from patients before sensitization (week 0) and then at 2, 6 and about 24 weeks after DPC sensitization. Twenty-nine alopecia patients provided blood for TCR sequencing at one to four time points (pre-sensitization, 2, 6 and 24 weeks).

The research as a whole found: Repeated subsampling changed both the strength of the expansion versus patch-test correlation and the threshold at which that correlation became significant. No change with DPC sensitization was found in the number of TCRs above 1 in 1000 frequency, and no evidence of global repertoire structure alterations was found. Patch test score correlated positively with the number of PT1 expanded TCRs, reaching significance at thresholds 8, 16 and 32 but not at 4. All patients had alopecia, a presumed autoimmune disease, so their immune response might differ from that of healthy individuals. Expanded TCRs formed significantly more large CDR3 similarity clusters than pre-sensitization or healthy control sets, consistent with antigen-driven responses.

The time point label here, explained by the study, means: patch test 3, about 24 weeks after DPC sensitization. The treatment or condition label, read with the paper, signifies: therapeutic diphenylcyclopropenone sensitization with weekly scalp DPC. Blood at each patch-test visit was drawn before the patch test was applied. Eligible patients were aged 18 to 70, diagnosed with alopecia, deemed suitable for DPC therapy, and excluded if pregnant. Total RNA was extracted from unfractionated whole blood that had been collected in Tempus Blood RNA tubes. Recombination linked TRBV11-3 to TRBJ2-1; the D segment could be TRBD2, given 5 matching bases. This material consisted of whole blood, taken in connection with sensitization to the hapten diphenylcyclopropenone (DPC). The sequence was collected from a man aged 35 to 55 with alopecia areata. Some clones in this sample may be carry-over from other donors' samples. DNA sequence: TGTGCCAGCAGCTTGGACGAGGGCGGGTACAACAATGAGCAGTTCTTC. It translates to CASSLDEGGYNNEQFF.